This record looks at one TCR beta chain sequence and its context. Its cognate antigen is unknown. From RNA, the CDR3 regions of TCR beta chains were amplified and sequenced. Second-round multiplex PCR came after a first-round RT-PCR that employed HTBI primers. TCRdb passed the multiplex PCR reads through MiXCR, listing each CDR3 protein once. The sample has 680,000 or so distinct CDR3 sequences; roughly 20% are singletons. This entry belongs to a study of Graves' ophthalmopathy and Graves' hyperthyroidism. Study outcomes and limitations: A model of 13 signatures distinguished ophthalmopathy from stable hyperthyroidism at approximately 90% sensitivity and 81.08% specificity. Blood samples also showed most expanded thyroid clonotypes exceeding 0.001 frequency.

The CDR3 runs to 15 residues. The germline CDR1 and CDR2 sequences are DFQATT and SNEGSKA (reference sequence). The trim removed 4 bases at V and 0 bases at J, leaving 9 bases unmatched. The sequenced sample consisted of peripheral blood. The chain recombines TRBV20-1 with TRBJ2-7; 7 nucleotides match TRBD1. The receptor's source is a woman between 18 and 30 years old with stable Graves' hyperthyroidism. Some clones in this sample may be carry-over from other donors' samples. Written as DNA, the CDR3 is TGCAGTGCTATTAGCCCGACAGGGAGCTCCTACGAGCAGTACTTC. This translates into CSAISPTGSSYEQYF.